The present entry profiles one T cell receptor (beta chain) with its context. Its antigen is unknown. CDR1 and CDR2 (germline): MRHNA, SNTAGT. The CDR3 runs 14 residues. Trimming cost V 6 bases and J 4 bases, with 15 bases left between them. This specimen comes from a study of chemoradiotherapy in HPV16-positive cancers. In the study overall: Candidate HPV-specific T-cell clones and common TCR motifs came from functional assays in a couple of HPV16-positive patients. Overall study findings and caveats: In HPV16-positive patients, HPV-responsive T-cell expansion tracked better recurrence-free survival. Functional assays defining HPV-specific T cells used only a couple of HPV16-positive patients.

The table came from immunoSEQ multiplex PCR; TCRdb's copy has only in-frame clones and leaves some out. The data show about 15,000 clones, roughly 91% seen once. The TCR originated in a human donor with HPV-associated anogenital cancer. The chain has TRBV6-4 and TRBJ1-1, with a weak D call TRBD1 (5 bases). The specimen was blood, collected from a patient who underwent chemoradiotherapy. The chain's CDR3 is CASSPGVGVTEAFF. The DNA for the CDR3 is TGTGCCAGCAGCCCCGGGGTAGGGGTCACTGAAGCTTTCTTT.